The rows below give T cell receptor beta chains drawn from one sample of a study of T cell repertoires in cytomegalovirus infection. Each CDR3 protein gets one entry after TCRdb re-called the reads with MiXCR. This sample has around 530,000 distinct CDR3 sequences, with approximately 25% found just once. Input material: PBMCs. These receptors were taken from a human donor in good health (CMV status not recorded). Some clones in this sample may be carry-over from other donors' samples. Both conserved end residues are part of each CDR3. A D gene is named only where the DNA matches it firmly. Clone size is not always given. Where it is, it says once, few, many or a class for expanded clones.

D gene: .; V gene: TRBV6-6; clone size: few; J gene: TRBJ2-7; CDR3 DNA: TGTGCCAGCAGTTACTCGGGCAGCTACGAGCAGTACTTC; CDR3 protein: CASSYSGSYEQYF
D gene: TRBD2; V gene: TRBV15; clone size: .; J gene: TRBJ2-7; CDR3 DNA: TGTGCCACCAGCACCGGGAGCGGGAGGGGGGTTTACGAGCAGTACTTC; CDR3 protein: CATSTGSGRGVYEQYF
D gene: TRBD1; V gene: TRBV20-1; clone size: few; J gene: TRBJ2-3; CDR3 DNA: TGCAGTGCTAGACCTCAGGGGGCATCCACAGATACGCAGTATTTT; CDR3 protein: CSARPQGASTDTQYF
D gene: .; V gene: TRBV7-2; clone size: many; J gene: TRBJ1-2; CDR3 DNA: TGTGCCAGCAGCTTAGACGGGACACCGAACTATGGCTACACCTTC; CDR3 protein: CASSLDGTPNYGYTF
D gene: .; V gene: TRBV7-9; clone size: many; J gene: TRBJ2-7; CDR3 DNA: TGTGCCAGCAGCCCAAGTGGTGGGAGGAACTCCTACGAGCAGTACTTC; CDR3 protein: CASSPSGGRNSYEQYF
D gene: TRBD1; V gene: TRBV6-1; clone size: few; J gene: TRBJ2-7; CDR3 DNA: TGTGCCAGCAGTCCGCCCGGGACAGGGAAGGGCGAGCAGTACTTC; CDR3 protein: CASSPPGTGKGEQYF
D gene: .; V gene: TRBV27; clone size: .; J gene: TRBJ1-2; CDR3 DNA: TGTGCCAGCAGTTCCTCGGGCCCTTACCACTACACCTTC; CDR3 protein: CASSSSGPYHYTF
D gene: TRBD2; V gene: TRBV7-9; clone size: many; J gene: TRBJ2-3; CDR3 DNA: TGTGCCAGCAGCTATTTAGCGGGGAGCACAGATACGCAGTATTTT; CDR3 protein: CASSYLAGSTDTQYF
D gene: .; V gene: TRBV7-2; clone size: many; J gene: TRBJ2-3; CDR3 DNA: TGTGCCAGCAGCTTAGAAGGGCACACAGATACGCAGTATTTT; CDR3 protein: CASSLEGHTDTQYF
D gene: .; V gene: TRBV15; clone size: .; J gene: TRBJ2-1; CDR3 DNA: TGTGCCACCGGGACGAGATATGTCGATGAGCAGTTCTTC; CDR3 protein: CATGTRYVDEQFF
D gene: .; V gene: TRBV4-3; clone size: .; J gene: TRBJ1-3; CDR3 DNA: TGCGCCAGCAGCCAAGACCCTGGGTTTGCAAACACCATATATTTT; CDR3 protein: CASSQDPGFANTIYF
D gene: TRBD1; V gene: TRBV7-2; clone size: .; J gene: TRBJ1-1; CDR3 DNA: TGTGCCAGCAGCGCTGGGACAGGGCGATCAGCTTTCTTT; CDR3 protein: CASSAGTGRSAFF
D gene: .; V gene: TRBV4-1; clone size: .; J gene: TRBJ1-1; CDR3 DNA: TGCGCCAGCAGCCAAGTCAGGGCAGGTTCTGAAGCTTTCTTT; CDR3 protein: CASSQVRAGSEAFF
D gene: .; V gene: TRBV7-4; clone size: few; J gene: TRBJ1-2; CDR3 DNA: TGTGCCAGCAGCAAGGGGACTTTTAACTATGGCTACACCTTC; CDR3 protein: CASSKGTFNYGYTF
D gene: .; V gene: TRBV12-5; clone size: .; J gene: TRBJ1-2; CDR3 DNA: TGTGCTAGTGGTTTGGTACGCCCGGGACACTACTATGGCTACACCTTC; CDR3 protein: CASGLVRPGHYYGYTF
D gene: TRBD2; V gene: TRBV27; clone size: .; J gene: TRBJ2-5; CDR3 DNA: TGTGCCAGCAGGGGGCGGGTAGCGGGAGGAGAGACCCAGTACTTC; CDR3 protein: CASRGRVAGGETQYF
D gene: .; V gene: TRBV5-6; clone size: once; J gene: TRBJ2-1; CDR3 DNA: TGTGCCAGCAGCGGCGGTAGCGGTCCACTTTACAATGAGCAGTTCTTC; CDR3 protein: CASSGGSGPLYNEQFF
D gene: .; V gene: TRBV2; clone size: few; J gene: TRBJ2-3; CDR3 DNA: TGTGCCAGCACCCTCGAGCGGACTACGCAGTATTTT; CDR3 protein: CASTLERTTQYF
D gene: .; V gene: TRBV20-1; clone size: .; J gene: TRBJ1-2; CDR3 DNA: TGCAGTGCTAGGGAAACAGGGAGGGTTAACTATGGCTACACCTTC; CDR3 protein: CSARETGRVNYGYTF
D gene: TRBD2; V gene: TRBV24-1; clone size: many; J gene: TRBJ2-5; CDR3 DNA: TGTGCCACCAGTGATTTGGGGACTAGCGGAGGGCCCCCAACGGAGACCCAGTACTTC; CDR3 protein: CATSDLGTSGGPPTETQYF
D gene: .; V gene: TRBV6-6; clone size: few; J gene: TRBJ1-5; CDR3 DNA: TGTGCCAGCAGTTATGGGGATGGTCAGCCCCAGCATTTT; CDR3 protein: CASSYGDGQPQHF
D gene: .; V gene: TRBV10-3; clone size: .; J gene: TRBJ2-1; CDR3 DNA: TGTGCCATCAGTCTTGGGGACCTATCATACAATGAGCAGTTCTTC; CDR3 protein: CAISLGDLSYNEQFF
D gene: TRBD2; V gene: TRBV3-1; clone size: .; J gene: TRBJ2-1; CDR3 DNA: TGTGCCAGCAGCCAAGCGGGACTAGCGGGAGGCCATGAGCAGTTCTTC; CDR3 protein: CASSQAGLAGGHEQFF
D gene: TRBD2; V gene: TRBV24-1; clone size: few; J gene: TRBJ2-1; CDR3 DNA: TGTGCCACCAGTGATTTCCAGCTAGCGGGAGGGGGCCACAATGAGCAGTTCTTC; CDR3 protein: CATSDFQLAGGGHNEQFF
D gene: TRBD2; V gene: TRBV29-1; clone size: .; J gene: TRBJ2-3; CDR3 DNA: TGCAGCGTAGCCCTAGCGGGAGGAGCAGATACGCAGTATTTT; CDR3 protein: CSVALAGGADTQYF
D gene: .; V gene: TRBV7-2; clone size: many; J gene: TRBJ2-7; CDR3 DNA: TGTGCCAGCAGCTTAACTCGAGCCGACAGAGGGAGCTACGAGCAGTACTTC; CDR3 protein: CASSLTRADRGSYEQYF
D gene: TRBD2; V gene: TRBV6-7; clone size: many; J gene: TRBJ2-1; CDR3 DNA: TGTGCCAGCAGTTACTCGAAGTGCGGGCTAGCGGGACGAAGACCATACAATGAGCAGTTCTTC; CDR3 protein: CASSYSKCGLAGRRPYNEQFF
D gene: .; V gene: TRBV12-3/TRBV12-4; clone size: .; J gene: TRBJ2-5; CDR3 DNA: TGTGCCAGCAGTTCACAGGAAGTAGAGACCCAGTACTTC; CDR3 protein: CASSSQEVETQYF
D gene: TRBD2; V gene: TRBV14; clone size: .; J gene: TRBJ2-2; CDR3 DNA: TGTGCCAGCAGCCACCCTGGACTAGCGGGTCCCAGGCGCACCGGGGAGCTGTTTTTT; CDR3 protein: CASSHPGLAGPRRTGELFF
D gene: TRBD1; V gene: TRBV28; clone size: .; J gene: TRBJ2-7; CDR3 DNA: TGTGCCAGCAGTTTATATGGGACAGTTAGCTCCTACGAGCAGTACTTC; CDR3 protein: CASSLYGTVSSYEQYF
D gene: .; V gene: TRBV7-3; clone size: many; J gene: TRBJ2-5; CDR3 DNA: TGTGCCAGCAGCTTAATTCCAGGGATAGGGCAAGAGACCCAGTACTTC; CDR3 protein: CASSLIPGIGQETQYF
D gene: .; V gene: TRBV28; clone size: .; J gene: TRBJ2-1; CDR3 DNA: TGTGCCAGCAATGCCCCTGGGCCCGCTGATTACAATGAGCAGTTCTTC; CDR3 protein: CASNAPGPADYNEQFF
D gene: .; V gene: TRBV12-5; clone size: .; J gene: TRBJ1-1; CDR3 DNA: TGTGCTAGTGGTTTGGCCGGGAAGAACACTGAAGCTTTCTTT; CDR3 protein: CASGLAGKNTEAFF
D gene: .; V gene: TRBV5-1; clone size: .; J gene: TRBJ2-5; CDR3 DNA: TGCGCCAGCAGCTTGCAGTTGGGAGGTCCCCCACGGGAGACCCAGTACTTC; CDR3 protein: CASSLQLGGPPRETQYF
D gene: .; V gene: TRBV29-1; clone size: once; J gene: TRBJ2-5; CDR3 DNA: TGCAGCGTTGAAGATCGAGAAGGGGAGACCCAGTACTTC; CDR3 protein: CSVEDREGETQYF
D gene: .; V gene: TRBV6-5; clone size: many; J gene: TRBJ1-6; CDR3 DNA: TGTGCCAGCAGGGGCCGGGGGTCCTATAATTCACCCCTCCACTTT; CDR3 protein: CASRGRGSYNSPLHF
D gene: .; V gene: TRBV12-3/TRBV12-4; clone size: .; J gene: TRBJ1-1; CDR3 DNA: TGTGCCAGCAGTCCCCTTTCGACGACAAACACTGAAGCTTTCTTT; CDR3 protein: CASSPLSTTNTEAFF
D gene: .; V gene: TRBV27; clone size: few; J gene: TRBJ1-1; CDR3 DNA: TGTGCCAGCAGTCCCTCAGAGGTCACTGAAGCTTTCTTT; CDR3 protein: CASSPSEVTEAFF
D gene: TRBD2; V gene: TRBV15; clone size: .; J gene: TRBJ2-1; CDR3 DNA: TGTGCCACCAGGAGGGCCGGGGGGGGAACCTACAATGAGCAGTTCTTC; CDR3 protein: CATRRAGGGTYNEQFF
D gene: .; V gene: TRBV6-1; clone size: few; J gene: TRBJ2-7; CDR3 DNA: TGTGCCAGCAAGAGGGGCCAGACCTACGAGCAGTACTTC; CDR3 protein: CASKRGQTYEQYF
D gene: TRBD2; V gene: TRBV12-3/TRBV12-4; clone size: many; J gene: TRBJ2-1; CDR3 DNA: TGTGCCAGCACTCCTCATACTGGCCTAGCGGGAATGAATGAGCAGTTCTTC; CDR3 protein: CASTPHTGLAGMNEQFF
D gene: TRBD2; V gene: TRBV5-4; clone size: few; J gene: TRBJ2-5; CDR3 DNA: TGTGCCAGCAGCTTGGTTGGCGGGAGGGCGGTTGAGACCCAGTACTTC; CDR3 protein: CASSLVGGRAVETQYF
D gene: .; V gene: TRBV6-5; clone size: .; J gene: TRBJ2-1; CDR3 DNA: TGTGCCAGCAGTACCCCTGCCGAGCAGTTCTTC; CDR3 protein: CASSTPAEQFF
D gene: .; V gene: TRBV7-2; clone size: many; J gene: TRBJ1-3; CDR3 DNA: TGTGCCAGCAGCTTAGTAAGAAGCGTTGGAAACACCATATATTTT; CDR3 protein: CASSLVRSVGNTIYF
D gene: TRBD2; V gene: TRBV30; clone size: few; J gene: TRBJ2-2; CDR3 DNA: TGTGCCGTTCGCGGGAGCGCGTTCACCGGGGAGCTGTTTTTT; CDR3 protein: CAVRGSAFTGELFF
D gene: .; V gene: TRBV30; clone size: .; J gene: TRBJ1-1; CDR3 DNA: TGTGCCTGGAGCGTAGGTTGGACTGAAGCTTTCTTT; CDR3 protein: CAWSVGWTEAFF
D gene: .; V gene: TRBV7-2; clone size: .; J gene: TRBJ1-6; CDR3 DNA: TGTGCCACATCCTCCACAGGGCTGGAGTCACCCCTCCACTTT; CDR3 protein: CATSSTGLESPLHF
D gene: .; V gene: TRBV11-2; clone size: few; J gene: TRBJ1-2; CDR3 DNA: TGTGCCAGCAGCCCGGGGGTCGCCTATGGCTACACCTTC; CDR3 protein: CASSPGVAYGYTF
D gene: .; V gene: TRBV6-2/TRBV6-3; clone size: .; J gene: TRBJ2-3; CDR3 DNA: TGTGCCAGCAGTCTGTTTGGTAGCACAGATACGCAGTATTTT; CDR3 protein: CASSLFGSTDTQYF
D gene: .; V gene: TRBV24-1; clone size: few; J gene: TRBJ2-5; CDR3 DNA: TGTGCCACCAGTGAGAGTCTGGGGACCCAGTACTTC; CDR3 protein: CATSESLGTQYF
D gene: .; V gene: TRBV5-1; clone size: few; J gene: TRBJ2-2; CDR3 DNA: TGCGCCAGCAGAAGAGCGGAGGTCGGGGAGCTGTTTTTT; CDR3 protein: CASRRAEVGELFF
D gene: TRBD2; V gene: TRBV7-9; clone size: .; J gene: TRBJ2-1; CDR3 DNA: TGTGCCAGCAGCTCGGGACTAGCGGGAGGTGGTAGAAACAGGGTCGGGCAGTTCTTC; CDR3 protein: CASSSGLAGGGRNRVGQFF
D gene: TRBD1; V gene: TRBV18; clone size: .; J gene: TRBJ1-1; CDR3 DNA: TGTGCCAGCTCACCAATAGGGACAGGGGGTCCGAACACTGAAGCTTTCTTT; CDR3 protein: CASSPIGTGGPNTEAFF
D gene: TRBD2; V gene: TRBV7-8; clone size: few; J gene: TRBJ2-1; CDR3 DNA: TGTGCCAGCAGCTTAGCGCTAGCGGTACAATTGGAGCAGTTCTTC; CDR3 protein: CASSLALAVQLEQFF
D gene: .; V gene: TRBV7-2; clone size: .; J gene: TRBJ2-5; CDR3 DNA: TGTGCCAGCAAATTCGCTGGACAAGAGACCCAGTACTTC; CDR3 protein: CASKFAGQETQYF